Following are 6 T cell receptor beta chains from one sample sequenced in a study of ipilimumab plus nivolumab after autologous stem cell transplantation. The protocol was immunoSEQ multiplex PCR, while the TCRdb copy is restricted to in-frame clones and leaves out a portion. The profile shows roughly 86,000 clones, 65% to 85% of them singletons. The sample here was PBMCs, taken in a trial of ipilimumab plus nivolumab as post-transplant consolidation. These receptors all come from a male donor with diffuse large B-cell lymphoma.

The rearrangement uses TRBV6-4 and TRBJ2-5; either TRBD1 or TRBD2 may fit D (5 bases each). The V gene lost 6 bases and the J gene lost 9 bases, with 20 bases spanning the gap. CDR3 length: 14 residues. Looked up from germline, CDR1 is MRHNA and CDR2 is SNTAGT. The CDR3 nucleotides are TGTGCCAGCAGGACAACGGGGCCACTTCGGGCCCAGTACTTC. It specifies CASRTTGPLRAQYF.

The rearrangement uses TRBV6-5 and TRBJ1-6, with 8 bases that match TRBD1. V gave up 4 bases and J gave up 8 bases; unmatched junction bases: 4. The CDR3 runs to 14 residues. Per the germline V gene, CDR1 is MNHEY and CDR2 is SVGAGI. CDR3 residues: CASSFRTGYSPLHF. CDR3 nucleotides: TGTGCCAGCAGTTTCAGGACAGGGTATTCACCCCTCCACTTT.

In this sample, this clone turned up once. This chain links TRBV21-1 with TRBJ2-3. TRBV21-1 is noted as a pseudogene. The CDR3 is 16 amino acids. CDR3 loop: CASSKDEAQWGDTQYF. DNA for the CDR3: TGTGCCAGCAGCAAAGATGAGGCACAGTGGGGAGATACGCAGTATTTT.

The chain joins TRBV5-1 to TRBJ1-2; 8 nucleotides align to TRBD1. With V trimmed by 3 bases and J by 5 bases, 12 bases remained unmatched. There are 16 residues in the CDR3. Germline V gene data show CDR1 as SGHRS and CDR2 as YFSETQ. CDR3 region: CASSYRTGMGDYGYTF. The CDR3 DNA reads as TGCGCCAGCAGCTATAGGACAGGGATGGGGGATTATGGCTACACCTTC.

The rearrangement links TRBV7-9 to TRBJ1-2; the D is unclear. The CDR3 spans 12 residues. The ends were cut back, 1 base at V and 5 bases at J, with 5 bases in the middle. Germline CDR1 and CDR2: SEHNR and FQNEAQ (reference sequence). Written as DNA, the CDR3 is TGTGCCAGCAGCTTAGACGGGTATGGCTACACCTTC. Translated, it gives CASSLDGYGYTF.

The chain is built from TRBV28 and TRBJ2-7; D possibly corresponds to TRBD1 (6 bases). The germline CDR1 and CDR2 sequences are MDHEN and SYDVKM. Trimming took off 6 bases at V and 3 bases at J, with 15 bases between the two ends. This CDR3 comprises 14 residues. CDR3 in amino acids: CASRPTGRGYEQYF. The CDR3 nucleotides read TGTGCCAGCAGGCCTACAGGGAGAGGCTACGAGCAGTACTTC.